This TCR beta chain was recorded in a study of T cell responses to AZD1222 COVID-19 vaccine. The length of the CDR3 is 16 residues. V was trimmed by 1 base and J by 6 bases, leaving 19 bases between them. From germline, CDR1 is SGHNT and CDR2 YYREEE (reference sequence). Repertoires were generated with immunoSEQ multiplex PCR, while TCRdb's copy carries only in-frame clones and drops some. Among around 110,000 clones listed, approximately 83% were seen once. The chain has TRBV5-4 and TRBJ1-2; D perhaps matches TRBD1 (5 bases). Sample: peripheral blood, taken on day 0 of MenACWY control vaccination. The sequence was collected from an adult in good health. CDR3 bases: TGTGCCAGCAGCTTGTCAACCCCGGGGGAGAAAAATGGCTACACCTTC. Amino acid sequence: CASSLSTPGEKNGYTF.